The T cell receptor beta chain described here comes from a study of blood T cell repertoires in COVID-19. In the study overall: The origin of the acute and convalescent COVID-19 samples was the United States, Italy and Spain. T cells, B-cell-depleted T cells, or PBMCs supplied cDNA or gDNA.

Sequenced by immunoSEQ multiplex PCR; TCRdb stores in-frame clones only, minus some. The sample holds over 200,000 clones; around 85% are singletons and the top ten take around 0.7%. CDR3 length: 16 amino acids. Unmatched junction bases numbered 9, after V lost 0 bases and J lost 8 bases. Germline V gene sequence: CDR1 SGHRS, CDR2 YFSETQ. This clone was seen only a few times. The J gene is TRBJ1-4, the V gene TRBV5-1; 8 bases align to TRBD1. This clonotype was obtained from a man between 35 and 55 years old with acute or convalescent COVID-19. Material for sequencing was peripheral blood. CDR3 sequence (DNA): TGCGCCAGCAGCTTGGGGCCGGGACAGGAGAACGAAAAACTGTTTTTT. Translated: CASSLGPGQENEKLFF.